A selection of T cell receptor beta chains follows, all from one sample in a study of post-analysis software for immune sequencing data. TCRdb reanalysed the PCR reads using MiXCR and keeps one entry per CDR3 protein. The sample records about 810,000 distinct CDR3 sequences, roughly half being singletons. Sequences were obtained from blood. All receptors derive from a girl aged 10 to 17 with multiple sclerosis. Both conserved end residues are part of each CDR3. The order of the fields is J gene, D gene, clone size, CDR3 length, V gene, CDR3 DNA, CDR3 protein. The D gene is left open where the match is weak. Expanded clones get a size class; other rows say once, few or many, or leave the size out.

j_call: TRBJ2-3
d_call: -
clone_size: -
cdr3_length: 15
v_call: TRBV7-9
cdr3_nt: TGTGCCAGCAGCTTAGAACGTTCTAGCACAGATACGCAGTATTTT
cdr3_aa: CASSLERSSTDTQYF

j_call: TRBJ1-2
d_call: TRBD1
clone_size: few
cdr3_length: 13
v_call: TRBV7-9
cdr3_nt: TGTGCCAGCAGCTCCGACAGGGACTATGGCTACACCTTC
cdr3_aa: CASSSDRDYGYTF

j_call: TRBJ2-1
d_call: TRBD1
clone_size: -
cdr3_length: 15
v_call: TRBV7-3
cdr3_nt: TGTGCCAGCAGCTTTGACAGGGGGCGCATCAATGAGCAGTTCTTC
cdr3_aa: CASSFDRGRINEQFF

j_call: TRBJ2-1
d_call: TRBD2
clone_size: -
cdr3_length: 14
v_call: TRBV29-1
cdr3_nt: TGCAGCGTCGGACTAGCGGGAGGAGGTAGTGAGCAGTTCTTC
cdr3_aa: CSVGLAGGGSEQFF

j_call: TRBJ2-1
d_call: -
clone_size: -
cdr3_length: 14
v_call: TRBV7-9
cdr3_nt: TGTGCCAGCAGCCGTCCTCGGGAAGGAGGTGAGCAGTTCTTC
cdr3_aa: CASSRPREGGEQFF

j_call: TRBJ2-3
d_call: TRBD1
clone_size: -
cdr3_length: 16
v_call: TRBV6-5
cdr3_nt: TGTGCCAGCAGTAGGGGGACAGGGGGCGGCACAGATACGCAGTATTTT
cdr3_aa: CASSRGTGGGTDTQYF

j_call: TRBJ2-1
d_call: -
clone_size: -
cdr3_length: 14
v_call: TRBV5-1
cdr3_nt: TGCGCCAGCAGCCCAATATTGGCTCGCTCTGAGCAGTTCTTC
cdr3_aa: CASSPILARSEQFF

j_call: TRBJ2-1
d_call: -
clone_size: -
cdr3_length: 14
v_call: TRBV4-2
cdr3_nt: TGTGCCAGCAGCCTAGGGTTAAGGGGGAATGAGCAGTTCTTC
cdr3_aa: CASSLGLRGNEQFF

j_call: TRBJ2-5
d_call: -
clone_size: -
cdr3_length: 15
v_call: TRBV5-1
cdr3_nt: TGCGCCAGCAGCTTGGCCTTTGGGGCGGGAGAGACCCAGTACTTC
cdr3_aa: CASSLAFGAGETQYF

j_call: TRBJ1-2
d_call: -
clone_size: -
cdr3_length: 14
v_call: TRBV20-1
cdr3_nt: TGCAGTGCTAGTATCGTCGGCCTGGACTATGGCTACACCTTC
cdr3_aa: CSASIVGLDYGYTF